This T cell receptor beta chain was recorded in a study of regulatory T cells in long-lasting Graves disease. Points from the study as a whole: Results may be inaccurate due to the small sample size. TRBV28, TRBJ1-2 and TRBJ2-5 were favored in persistent disease.

Researchers made TCR beta libraries by using iRepertoire HTBI primers and running Arm-PCR on CDR3 regions. TCRdb redid the calling of the multiplex PCR reads with MiXCR, one entry per CDR3 protein. The sample includes about 350,000 distinct CDR3 sequences, 16% of them seen just once. Sample time point: newly diagnosed GD, antithyroid drugs for less than 3 months. Researchers made the TCR library from RNA that was extracted from PBMCs. Between the trimmed V and J ends, which lost 4 bases and 3 bases, there was a span of 16 bases. In germline, CDR1 is KGHSH, CDR2 LQKENI. The CDR3 is 15 residues long. This clonotype was seen many times. Its specificity is unknown. Another study also made use of these data, one on T cells in Graves' hyperthyroidism and ophthalmopathy. In that study: First-round RT-PCR targeting the TCR CDR3 was performed with the HTBI primer set.

The sequence came from a man between 35 and 55 years old with Graves disease. V is TRBV18 and J is TRBJ2-7; unclear D gene. Sequencing was performed on peripheral blood mononuclear cells (PBMCs), taken at new diagnosis, from a patient treated with antithyroid drugs. CDR3 coding DNA: TGTGCCAGCTCACACGCAGCCTCCCTAAGCTACGAGCAGTACTTC. Translation gives CASSHAASLSYEQYF. The variable domain in full, with the rest retrieved from reference TRBV18 and TRBJ2-7, is NAGVMQNPRHLVRRRGQEARLRCSPMKGHSHVYWYRQLPEEGLKFMVYLQKENIIDESGMPKERFSAEFPKEGPSILRIQQVVRGDSAAYFCASSHAASLSYEQYFGPGTRLTVT.